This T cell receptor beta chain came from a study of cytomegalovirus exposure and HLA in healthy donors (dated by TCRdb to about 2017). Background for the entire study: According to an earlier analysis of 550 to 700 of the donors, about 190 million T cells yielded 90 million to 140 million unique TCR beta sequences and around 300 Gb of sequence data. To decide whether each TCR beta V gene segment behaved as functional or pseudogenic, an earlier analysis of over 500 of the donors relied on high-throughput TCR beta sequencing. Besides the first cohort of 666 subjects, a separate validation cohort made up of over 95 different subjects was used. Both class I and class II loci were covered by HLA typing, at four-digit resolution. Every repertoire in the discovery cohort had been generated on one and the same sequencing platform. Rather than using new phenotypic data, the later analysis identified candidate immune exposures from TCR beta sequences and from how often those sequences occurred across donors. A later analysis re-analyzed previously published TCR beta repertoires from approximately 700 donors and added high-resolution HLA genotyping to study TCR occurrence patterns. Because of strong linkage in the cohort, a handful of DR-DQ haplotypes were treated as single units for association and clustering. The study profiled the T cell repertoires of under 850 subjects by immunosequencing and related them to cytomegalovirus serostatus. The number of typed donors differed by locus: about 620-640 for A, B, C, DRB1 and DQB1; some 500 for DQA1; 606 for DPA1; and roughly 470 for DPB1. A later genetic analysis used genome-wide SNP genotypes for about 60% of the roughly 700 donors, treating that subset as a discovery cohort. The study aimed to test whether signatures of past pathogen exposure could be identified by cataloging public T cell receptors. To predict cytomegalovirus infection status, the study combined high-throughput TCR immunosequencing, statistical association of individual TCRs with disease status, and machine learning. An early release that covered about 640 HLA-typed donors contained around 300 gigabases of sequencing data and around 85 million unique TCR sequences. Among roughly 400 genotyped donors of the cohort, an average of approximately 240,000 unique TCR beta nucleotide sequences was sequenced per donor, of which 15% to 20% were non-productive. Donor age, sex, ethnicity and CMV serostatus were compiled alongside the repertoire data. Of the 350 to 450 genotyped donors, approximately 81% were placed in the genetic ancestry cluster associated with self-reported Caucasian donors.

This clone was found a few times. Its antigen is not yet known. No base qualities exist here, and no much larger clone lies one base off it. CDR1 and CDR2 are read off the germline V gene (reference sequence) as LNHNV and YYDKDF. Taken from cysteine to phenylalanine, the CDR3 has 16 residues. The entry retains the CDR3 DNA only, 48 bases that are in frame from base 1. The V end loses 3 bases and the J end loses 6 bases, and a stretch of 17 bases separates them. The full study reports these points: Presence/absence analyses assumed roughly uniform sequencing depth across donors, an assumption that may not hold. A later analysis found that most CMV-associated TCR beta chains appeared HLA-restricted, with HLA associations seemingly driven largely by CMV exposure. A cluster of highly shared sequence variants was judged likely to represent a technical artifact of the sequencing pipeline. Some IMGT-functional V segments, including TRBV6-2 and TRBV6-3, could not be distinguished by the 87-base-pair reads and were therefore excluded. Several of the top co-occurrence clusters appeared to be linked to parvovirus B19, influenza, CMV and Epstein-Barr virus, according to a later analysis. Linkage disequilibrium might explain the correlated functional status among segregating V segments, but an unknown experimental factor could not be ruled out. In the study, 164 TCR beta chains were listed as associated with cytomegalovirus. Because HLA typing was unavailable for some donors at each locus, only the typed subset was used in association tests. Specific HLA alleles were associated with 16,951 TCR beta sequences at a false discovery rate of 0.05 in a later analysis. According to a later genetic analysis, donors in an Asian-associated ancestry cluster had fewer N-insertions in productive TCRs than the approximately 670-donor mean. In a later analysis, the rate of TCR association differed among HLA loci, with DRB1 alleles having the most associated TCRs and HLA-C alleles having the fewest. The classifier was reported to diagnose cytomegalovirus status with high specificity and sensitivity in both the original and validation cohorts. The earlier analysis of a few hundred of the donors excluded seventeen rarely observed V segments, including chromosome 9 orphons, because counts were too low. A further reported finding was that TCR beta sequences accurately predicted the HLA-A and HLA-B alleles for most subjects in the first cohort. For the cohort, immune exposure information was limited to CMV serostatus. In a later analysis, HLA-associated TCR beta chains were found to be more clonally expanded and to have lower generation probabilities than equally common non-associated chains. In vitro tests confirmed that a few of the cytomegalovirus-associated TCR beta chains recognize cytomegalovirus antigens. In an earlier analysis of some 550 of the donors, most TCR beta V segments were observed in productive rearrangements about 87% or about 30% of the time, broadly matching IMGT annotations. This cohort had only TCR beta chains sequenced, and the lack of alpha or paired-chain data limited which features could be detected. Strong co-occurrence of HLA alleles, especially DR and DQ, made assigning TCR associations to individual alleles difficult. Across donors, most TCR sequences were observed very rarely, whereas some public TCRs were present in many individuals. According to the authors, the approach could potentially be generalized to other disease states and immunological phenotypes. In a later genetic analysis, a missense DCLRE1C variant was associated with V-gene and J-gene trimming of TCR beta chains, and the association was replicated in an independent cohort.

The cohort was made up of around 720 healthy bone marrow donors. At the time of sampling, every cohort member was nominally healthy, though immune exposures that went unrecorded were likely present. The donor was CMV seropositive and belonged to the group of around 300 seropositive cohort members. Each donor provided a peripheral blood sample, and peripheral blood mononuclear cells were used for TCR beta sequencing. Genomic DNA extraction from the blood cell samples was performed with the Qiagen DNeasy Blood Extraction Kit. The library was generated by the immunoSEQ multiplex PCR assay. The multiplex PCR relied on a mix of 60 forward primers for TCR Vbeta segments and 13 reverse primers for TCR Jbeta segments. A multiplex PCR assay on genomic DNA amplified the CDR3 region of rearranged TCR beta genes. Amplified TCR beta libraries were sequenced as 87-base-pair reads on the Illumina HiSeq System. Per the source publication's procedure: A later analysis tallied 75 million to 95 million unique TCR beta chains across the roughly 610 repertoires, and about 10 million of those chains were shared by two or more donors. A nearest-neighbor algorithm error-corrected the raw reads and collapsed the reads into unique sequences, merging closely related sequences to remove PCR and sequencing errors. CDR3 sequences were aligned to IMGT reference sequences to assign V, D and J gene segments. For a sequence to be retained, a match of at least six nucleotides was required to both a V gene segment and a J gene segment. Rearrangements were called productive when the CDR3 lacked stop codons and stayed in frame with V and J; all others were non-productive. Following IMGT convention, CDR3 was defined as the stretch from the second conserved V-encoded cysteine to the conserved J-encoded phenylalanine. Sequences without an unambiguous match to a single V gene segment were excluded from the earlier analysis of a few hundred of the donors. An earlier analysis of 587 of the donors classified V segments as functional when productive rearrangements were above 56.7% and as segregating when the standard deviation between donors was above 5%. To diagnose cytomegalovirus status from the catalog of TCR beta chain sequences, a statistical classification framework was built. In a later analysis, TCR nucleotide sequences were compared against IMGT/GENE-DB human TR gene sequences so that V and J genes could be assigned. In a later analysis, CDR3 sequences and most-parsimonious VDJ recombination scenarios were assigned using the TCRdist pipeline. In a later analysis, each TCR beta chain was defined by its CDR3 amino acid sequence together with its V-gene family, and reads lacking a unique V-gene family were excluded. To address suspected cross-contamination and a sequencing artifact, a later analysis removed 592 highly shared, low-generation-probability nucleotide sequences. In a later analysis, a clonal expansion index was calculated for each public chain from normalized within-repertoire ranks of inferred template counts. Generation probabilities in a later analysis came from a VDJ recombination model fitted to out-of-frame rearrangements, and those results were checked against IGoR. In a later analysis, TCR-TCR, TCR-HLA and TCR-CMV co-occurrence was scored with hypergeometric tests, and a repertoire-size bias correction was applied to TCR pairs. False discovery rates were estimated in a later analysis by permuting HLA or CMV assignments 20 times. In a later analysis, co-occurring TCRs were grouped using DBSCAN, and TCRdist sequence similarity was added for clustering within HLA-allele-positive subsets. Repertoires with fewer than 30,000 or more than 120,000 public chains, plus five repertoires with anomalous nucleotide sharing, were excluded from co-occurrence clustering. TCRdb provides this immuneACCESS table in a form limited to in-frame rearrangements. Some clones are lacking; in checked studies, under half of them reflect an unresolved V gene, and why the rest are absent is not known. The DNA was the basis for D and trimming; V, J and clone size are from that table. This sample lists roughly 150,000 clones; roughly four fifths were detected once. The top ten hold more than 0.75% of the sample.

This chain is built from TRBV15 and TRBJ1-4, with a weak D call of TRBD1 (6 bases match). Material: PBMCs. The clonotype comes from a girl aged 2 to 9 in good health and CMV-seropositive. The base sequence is TGTGCCACCAGCAGCCCCGGGGACAAGAAGGATGAAAAACTGTTTTTT. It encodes CATSSPGDKKDEKLFF.